This T cell receptor beta chain comes out of a study of blood T cell repertoires in COVID-19. The CDR3 covers 14 residues. V lost 6 bases to trimming and J lost 3 bases, with 17 bases between them. CDR1 is SQVTM, CDR2 ANQGSEA, per germline. Seattle-derived patients entered the study during active infection and were followed longitudinally. Some clones are missing from TCRdb's copy, which holds only in-frame ones; the method was immunoSEQ multiplex PCR. The data contain about 60,000 clones, more than 70% of them singletons. This rearrangement joins TRBV29-1 to TRBJ1-1; TRBD1 is a possible D gene (6 bases). What was sequenced was peripheral blood. The TCR comes from a man aged 60-69 years with COVID-19, enrolled during active disease. As DNA, the CDR3 is TGCAGCGTAACGACAGGAACGTCCGACACTGAAGCTTTCTTT. Translation gives CSVTTGTSDTEAFF.